The entry below gives a single T cell receptor beta chain sequence along with its context. Assay: immunoSEQ multiplex PCR; the TCRdb copy retains only in-frame clones and omits some. The sample shows roughly 20,000 clones, about 81% of them seen only once. This entry belongs to a study of sequential checkpoint blockade in melanoma. This CDR3 region has 15 residues. The germline CDR1 and CDR2 sequences are SGHAT and FQNNGV. Germline trimming cut 5 bases from V and 4 bases from J; bases unmatched to any gene: 11. Described treatment: randomized to nivolumab then ipilimumab (arm A) or the reverse (arm B).

The receptor comes from a human donor with melanoma. This sequence joins TRBV11-2 and TRBJ2-7; 7 bases agree with TRBD1. The sequenced sample was CD8+ T cells sorted from blood (inferred from file names), obtained from a patient given nivolumab and ipilimumab in sequence. CDR3 residues: CASSLGETGFYEQYF. CDR3 sequence (DNA): TGTGCCAGCAGCCTAGGGGAGACAGGGTTTTACGAGCAGTACTTC.